Sequencing of this T cell receptor beta chain was carried out in a study of identical twins. General study points: Carriage of fewer insertions was seen in abundant cord blood beta clonotypes, whereas memory repertoires showed none.

With template switching, a universal primer site was added, and the cDNA carried unique molecular identifiers. Each CDR3 protein gets one entry after TCRdb re-called the 5' RACE reads with MiXCR. The sample holds approximately 230,000 distinct CDR3 sequences, under 8.5% seen once. This CDR3 region has 11 residues. CDR1 and CDR2 from the germline V gene are SGHKS and YYEKEE (reference sequence). V was clipped by 7 bases and J by 8 bases, with 11 bases between them. Every donor was a healthy Caucasian. This clonotype has ten or more counts. Its target is not known. These data also featured in a second study, about T cells expressing NK-cell markers. That publication notes: There were four donors in whom these clonotypes also led the CD3+CD56-NKG2C+ fraction.

Sequencing was done on a sample of CD8+ T cells sorted from blood. The genes are TRBV5-5 and TRBJ2-3; D gene ambiguous. The sequence was obtained from a woman younger than 30 in good health. CDR3 bases: TGTGCCAGCTCCCACGGCGGTACGCAGTATTTT. Protein product: CASSHGGTQYF. Drawing the rest from reference TRBV5-5 and TRBJ2-3, the complete variable domain is DAGVTQSPTHLIKTRGQQVTLRCSPISGHKSVSWYQQVLGQGPQFIFQYYEKEERGRGNFPDRFSARQFPNYSSELNVNALLLGDSALYLCASSHGGTQYFGPGTRLTVL.